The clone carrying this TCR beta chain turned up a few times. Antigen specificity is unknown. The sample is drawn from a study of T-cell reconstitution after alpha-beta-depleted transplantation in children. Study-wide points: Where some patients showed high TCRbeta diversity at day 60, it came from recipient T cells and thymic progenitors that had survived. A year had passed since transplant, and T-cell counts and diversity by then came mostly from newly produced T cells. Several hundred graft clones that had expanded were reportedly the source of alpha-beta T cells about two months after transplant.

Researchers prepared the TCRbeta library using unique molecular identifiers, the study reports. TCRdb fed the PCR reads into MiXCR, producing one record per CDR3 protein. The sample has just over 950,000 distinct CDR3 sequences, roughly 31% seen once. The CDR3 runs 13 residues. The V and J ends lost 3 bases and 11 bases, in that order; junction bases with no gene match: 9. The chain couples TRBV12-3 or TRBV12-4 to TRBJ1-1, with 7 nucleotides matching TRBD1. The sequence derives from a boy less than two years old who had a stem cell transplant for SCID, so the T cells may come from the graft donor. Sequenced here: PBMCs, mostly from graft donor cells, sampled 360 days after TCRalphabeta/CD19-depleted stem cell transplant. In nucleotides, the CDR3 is TGTGCCAGCAGTTTGACAGGGCCCTCGAGTGCTTTCTTT. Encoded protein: CASSLTGPSSAFF.